These 26 T cell receptor beta chains were sequenced from one sample in a study of T-cell memory formation after mild COVID-19. TCRdb re-analysed the 5' RACE reads in MiXCR, keeping a single row per CDR3 protein. The table records more than 300,000 distinct CDR3 sequences, approximately 15% of them present only once. Sequencing was performed on PBMCs or a T cell subset sorted from them (not recorded which). The receptors were gathered from a man aged 18-30 years who had mild COVID-19 (a few samples of this study predate the infection). Cell type and time point are not known.

Only a few counts were recorded for this clonotype. This chain connects TRBV6-2 or TRBV6-3 to TRBJ2-5, with D maybe TRBD1 (5 bases). The CDR3 is 18 residues long. Germline V gene lookup returns CDR1 MNHEY and CDR2 SVGEGT. V lost 2 bases, J lost 1 base, and 20 bases lay in between. The CDR3 nucleotides read TGTGCCAGCAGTTACACGCCAAGAAGCTTGACAGCCCAAGAGACCCAGTACTTC. Translated, it gives CASSYTPRSLTAQETQYF.

This chain connects TRBV29-1 to TRBJ1-1; 7 nucleotides line up with TRBD1. This CDR3 region has 13 residues. Germline assignment: CDR1 SQVTM and CDR2 ANQGSEA. Losses at the gene ends were 7 bases for V and 1 base for J; bases not matched to a gene: 6. The CDR3 here is CSASDRTNTEAFF. Written as DNA, the CDR3 is TGCAGCGCATCGGACAGGACGAACACTGAAGCTTTCTTT.

The chain carries TRBV19 and TRBJ2-1; TRBD2 matches 9 bases. V was pared by 1 base and J by 8 bases, with 9 bases of the junction left unmatched. This CDR3 contains 16 residues. The germline CDR1 and CDR2 sequences are LNHDA and SQIVND (reference sequence). Here the CDR3 reads CASSIAGRGGQDEQFF. The CDR3 DNA follows: TGTGCCAGTAGTATAGCTGGGCGGGGGGGCCAAGATGAGCAGTTCTTC.

This clonotype has at least ten counts. The gene calls are TRBV7-9 and TRBJ1-1, with no clear D. CDR1 is SEHNR, CDR2 FQNEAQ, per germline (reference sequence). The CDR3 spans 15 residues. Trimming left V 8 bases short and J 10 bases short, with 26 bases between. The CDR3 DNA reads TGTGCCAGCCGCCCCGAGGCAGCCCCTCTCGGGCGAGCTTTCTTT. Amino acids: CASRPEAAPLGRAFF.

The chain links TRBV20-1 to TRBJ2-1; TRBD2 aligns across 7 bases. The CDR3 is 14 amino acids. CDR1 DFQATT and CDR2 SNEGSKA come from the germline V gene (reference sequence). Losses at the gene ends were 5 bases for V and 8 bases for J; bases not matched to a gene: 12. For the CDR3, the DNA is TGCAGTGCTTCTCCCCGGGCGGGGAGGGATGAGCAGTTCTTC. Amino acid sequence: CSASPRAGRDEQFF.

This clonotype was counted between two and nine times. The chain is built from TRBV6-6 and TRBJ2-7; D is perhaps TRBD1 (6 bases). This CDR3 spans 13 amino acids. Trimming left V 6 bases short and J 6 bases short, with 15 bases between. CDR1 MNHNY and CDR2 SVGAGI come from the germline V gene (reference sequence). Here the CDR3 reads CASRPTGLGEQYV. CDR3 sequence (DNA): TGTGCCAGCAGGCCTACAGGGTTAGGCGAGCAGTACGTC.

The chain recombines TRBV7-3 with TRBJ1-1; D unclear. This CDR3 is 13 amino acids long. From germline, CDR1 is SGHTA and CDR2 FQGTGA. V dropped 0 bases and J dropped 4 bases, with 6 bases sitting between them. The chain's CDR3 is CASSLTPVTEAFF. For the CDR3, the DNA is TGTGCCAGCAGCTTAACCCCGGTCACTGAAGCTTTCTTT.

The chain couples TRBV20-1 to TRBJ2-5; D is perhaps TRBD1 or TRBD2 (6 bases each). The germline V gene encodes CDR1 DFQATT and CDR2 SNEGSKA (reference sequence). Between the trimmed V and J ends, which lost 4 bases and 5 bases, there was a span of 17 bases. The CDR3 has 14 amino acids. The CDR3 is CSANFGGRYETQYF. The CDR3, as DNA: TGCAGTGCTAACTTTGGGGGGCGCTACGAGACCCAGTACTTC.

The chain links TRBV20-1 to TRBJ2-5; tentatively, D is TRBD2 (5 bases). This CDR3 contains 13 residues. V gave up 4 bases and J gave up 1 base, with 10 bases separating them. The germline V gene has CDR1 DFQATT and CDR2 SNEGSKA (reference sequence). The chain's CDR3 is CSANKDSQETQYF. Written as DNA, the CDR3 is TGCAGTGCTAATAAGGACTCCCAAGAGACCCAGTACTTC.

This chain uses TRBV14 with TRBJ2-7; the D gene is possibly TRBD2 (6 bases). Trimming pared 8 bases from V and 2 bases from J, leaving 16 bases between. The CDR3 consists of 14 residues. The germline gives CDR1 SGHDN, CDR2 FVKESK. The DNA of the CDR3 is TGTGCCAGCTCCCTGGGGACTCCTACCTACGAGCAGTACGTC. Residues: CASSLGTPTYEQYV.

The chain combines TRBV11-2 with TRBJ2-7; D is possibly TRBD1 (5 bases). Trimming stripped 2 bases from V and 6 bases from J, with 14 bases between. The CDR3 is 14 residues long. Looked up from germline, CDR1 is SGHAT and CDR2 is FQNNGV. The CDR3 DNA reads TGTGCCAGCAGCTTAACCCAGGGATTGGGCGAGCAGTACGTC. As protein: CASSLTQGLGEQYV.

This chain uses TRBV5-1 with TRBJ2-3; 7 bases match TRBD2. V lost 3 bases and J lost 7; bases outside the gene matches: 14. Per the germline V gene, CDR1 is SGHRS and CDR2 is YFSETQ. The CDR3 has 16 residues. For the CDR3, the DNA is TGCGCCAGCAGCTCCATGGTTGGCGGGGGAGCGAATACGCAGTATTTT. It codes for CASSSMVGGGANTQYF.

This sequence joins TRBV7-7 and TRBJ2-5, with unresolved D. Germline-derived CDR1 and CDR2 are SSHAT and FNYEAQ (reference sequence). Trimming pared 2 bases from V and 2 bases from J, leaving 12 bases between. The CDR3 has 15 residues. The CDR3 is CASSLRPVRQETQYF. The CDR3 DNA reads as TGTGCCAGCAGCTTACGCCCCGTCAGGCAAGAGACCCAGTACTTC.

This clonotype came up many times. The chain carries TRBV28 and TRBJ1-6, with D possibly being TRBD1 (6 bases). The V end lost 7 bases, the J end lost 0 bases, and 10 bases lay between the germline ends. CDR1 and CDR2 from the germline V gene are MDHEN and SYDVKM. The CDR3 sequence is 15 residues long. The CDR3, as DNA: TGTGCCAGCACTCGAGGGGGCTCCTATAATTCACCCCTCCACTTT. Its translation: CASTRGGSYNSPLHF.

The CDR3 loop reads CASSDIVRFSGANVLTF. The CDR3 region has the DNA TGTGCCAGCAGTGATATCGTCAGGTTCTCTGGGGCCAACGTCCTGACTTTC. V and J are TRBV6-1 and TRBJ2-6; D is unresolved. In germline, CDR1 is MNHNS, CDR2 SASEGT. The CDR3 consists of 17 residues. Trimming removed 3 bases from V and 0 bases from J, with 12 bases in between.

This chain uses TRBV4-3 with TRBJ2-5; 13 nucleotides align to TRBD2. Looked up from germline, CDR1 is LGHNA and CDR2 is YSLEER. V lost 4 bases, J lost 5 bases, and 10 bases stayed unmatched. The CDR3 covers 17 residues. The CDR3 reads CASSPTRTSGGGETQYF. The CDR3 DNA sequence: TGCGCCAGCAGCCCAACTCGGACTAGCGGGGGTGGGGAGACCCAGTACTTC.

This clonotype was seen a handful of times. The gene calls are TRBV20-1 and TRBJ2-5, with D uncertain. Germline V lookup: CDR1 DFQATT, CDR2 SNEGSKA (reference sequence). The CDR3 spans 12 residues. Between the trimmed V and J ends, which lost 3 bases and 5 bases, there was a span of 10 bases. CDR3 residues: CSARDHFETQYF. The CDR3 DNA sequence: TGCAGTGCTAGGGACCATTTTGAGACCCAGTACTTC.

This clonotype has only a few counts. The chain links TRBV5-5 to TRBJ2-2; 8 nucleotides align to TRBD2. The CDR3 has 15 amino acids. V lost 4 bases, J lost 7 bases, and 9 bases stayed unmatched. From germline, CDR1 is SGHKS and CDR2 YYEKEE (reference sequence). The CDR3 region has the DNA TGTGCCAGCAGCACCGGACTAGCTTATATCGGGGAGCTGTTTTTT. This encodes CASSTGLAYIGELFF.

In its sample, this clonotype was seen many times. The gene calls are TRBV7-2 and TRBJ2-3; no clear D. The CDR3 loop spans 15 amino acids. V was clipped by 2 bases and J by 4 bases, with 13 bases between them. Germline V gene lookup returns CDR1 SGHTA and CDR2 FQGNSA. The CDR3 loop is CASSLWELKSDTQYF. In nucleotides, the CDR3 is TGTGCCAGCAGCTTATGGGAACTAAAATCAGATACGCAGTATTTT.

This clonotype was observed at least ten times. The V and J genes are TRBV4-1 and TRBJ2-1, with D hard to call. Trimming cost V 0 bases and J 5 bases, with 11 bases left between them. Germline CDR1 MGHRA, CDR2 YSYEKL. The CDR3 runs 15 residues. CDR3 DNA: TGCGCCAGCAGCCAAGAGGAAGCAGGCGACAATGAGCAGTTCTTC. Translating gives CASSQEEAGDNEQFF.

This clonotype was observed a few times. V usage is TRBV7-2 and J usage is TRBJ2-2, with D perhaps given as TRBD1 or TRBD2 (5 bases each). The CDR3 spans 14 residues. V was shortened by 5 bases and J by 3 bases, with 10 bases between the two germline ends. CDR1 is SGHTA and CDR2 is FQGNSA in the germline V gene. For the CDR3, the DNA is TGTGCCAGCAGCAAAGGGGAGCACACCGGGGAGCTGTTTTTT. Its protein is CASSKGEHTGELFF.

This clonotype showed up many times. The chain has TRBV5-5 and TRBJ2-3, with TRBD2 as a possible D gene (6 bases). Germline-derived CDR1 and CDR2 are SGHKS and YYEKEE (reference sequence). V lost 7 bases and J 6 bases, leaving 18 bases between the germline ends. This CDR3 is built from 14 residues. The CDR3, as DNA: TGTGCCAGCCACCGTGGGGGGACCGGGGATACGCAGTATTTT. As protein: CASHRGGTGDTQYF. Complete variable domain (other parts from reference TRBV5-5 and TRBJ2-3): DAGVTQSPTHLIKTRGQQVTLRCSPISGHKSVSWYQQVLGQGPQFIFQYYEKEERGRGNFPDRFSARQFPNYSSELNVNALLLGDSALYLCASHRGGTGDTQYFGPGTRLTVL.

This clonotype showed up just a few times. The rearrangement links TRBV7-6 to TRBJ2-7; possible D gene TRBD2, 7 bases. Trimming took 1 base from V and 3 from J, leaving 16 bases between them. The CDR3 sequence is 16 residues long. Germline V gene sequence: CDR1 SGHVS, CDR2 FNYEAQ. The CDR3: CASSLGAGGGYYEQYF. CDR3 in DNA: TGTGCCAGCAGCTTAGGGGCTGGCGGGGGCTACTACGAGCAGTACTTC.

This rearrangement joins TRBV5-1 to TRBJ2-3; 7 nucleotides line up with TRBD2. The ends lost 3 bases at V and 0 bases at J; junction bases unmatched: 4. The CDR3 sequence is 15 residues long. The germline V gene encodes CDR1 SGHRS and CDR2 YFSETQ. The DNA of the CDR3 is TGCGCCAGCAGCTGGGACTACTCTAGCACAGATACGCAGTATTTT. Protein sequence: CASSWDYSSTDTQYF.

The chain joins TRBV15 to TRBJ1-6; D is unresolved. Germline V CDR1 and CDR2: LNHNV, YYDKDF (reference sequence). Trimming left V 0 bases short and J 0 bases short, with 9 bases between. There are 17 residues in the CDR3. The CDR3 DNA sequence: TGTGCCACCAGCAGAGATGGCCCAGACTCCTATAATTCACCCCTCCACTTT. Protein sequence: CATSRDGPDSYNSPLHF.

V gene TRBV4-1 combines with J gene TRBJ2-1; no firm D call. Germline values: CDR1 MGHRA, CDR2 YSYEKL. The CDR3 consists of 14 residues. V lost 2 bases and J lost 3, with 8 bases in between. The CDR3 nucleotides are TGCGCCAGCAGCCAATTCCTGGGCTACAATGAGCAGTTCTTC. Translated, it gives CASSQFLGYNEQFF.